Listed below are T cell receptor beta chains from one sample, sequenced in a study of T-cell memory formation after mild COVID-19. TCRdb analysed the 5' RACE reads with MiXCR anew, one entry per CDR3 protein. The table records roughly 450,000 distinct CDR3 sequences, 18% of them present only once. The specimen was PBMCs or a T cell subset sorted from them (not recorded which). All receptors come from an adult woman who had mild COVID-19 (a few samples of this study predate the infection). Cell type and time point are not known. Each CDR3 is given with its conserved first and last residue. A D gene is named only where the DNA matches it firmly. Clone sizes are given selectively: once, few, many, or a class where the clone is expanded.

v_gene	j_gene	abundance	d_gene	CDR3nt	CDR3aa
TRBV3-1	TRBJ2-3	few	.	TGTGCCAGCAACCGCCAGGGGTCAGATACGCAGTATTTT	CASNRQGSDTQYF
TRBV11-2	TRBJ2-7	.	.	TGTGCCAGCAGCTTTGGAACTAGAGAGCAGTACTTC	CASSFGTREQYF
TRBV6-2/TRBV6-3	TRBJ2-3	few	TRBD2	TGTGCCAGCAGCGGACTAGCGGGAGGGCCGCGCACAGATACGCAGTATTTT	CASSGLAGGPRTDTQYF
TRBV12-3/TRBV12-4	TRBJ1-2	few	.	TGTGCCAGCAGTTCCTCATGGGGCTACACCTTC	CASSSSWGYTF
TRBV5-4	TRBJ1-6	.	.	TGTGCCAGCAGCTTGTTAGGCGGCGGGACGTCGAATTCACCCCTCCACTTT	CASSLLGGGTSNSPLHF
TRBV6-5	TRBJ2-3	.	TRBD2	TGTGCCAGCAGGCAAACTAGCGGGAGCGCAGATACGCAGTATTTT	CASRQTSGSADTQYF
TRBV27	TRBJ2-5	.	TRBD2	TGTGCCAGCAGCCGTCAGACTAGCAGCCAAGAGACCCAGTACTTC	CASSRQTSSQETQYF
TRBV5-1	TRBJ1-2	many	.	TGCGCCAGCAGCCGGACCTCGGGCAACTTATACTACTATGGCTACACCTTC	CASSRTSGNLYYYGYTF
TRBV7-8	TRBJ2-1	few	TRBD2	TGTGCCAGCGATAGCGGGAGGGTGTACAATGAGCAGTTCTTC	CASDSGRVYNEQFF
TRBV4-1	TRBJ2-1	few	.	TGCGCCAGCAGCCAAATAGGGACCAGTGATGAGCAGTTCTTC	CASSQIGTSDEQFF
TRBV5-4	TRBJ2-1	.	TRBD1	TGTGCCAGCAGACAGACAGGGAATGAGCAGTTCTTC	CASRQTGNEQFF
TRBV7-2	TRBJ2-2	many	.	TGTGCCAGCAGCTTAGAAGCGGCCGCGAACACCGGGGAGCTGTTTTTT	CASSLEAAANTGELFF
TRBV20-1	TRBJ2-2	few	.	TGCAGTGCTACGGACTGGGACGGGGAGCTGTTTTTT	CSATDWDGELFF
TRBV3-1	TRBJ1-2	few	.	TGTGCCAGCACCAGTGGGGCTACAGGTGGTGGCTACACCTTC	CASTSGATGGGYTF
TRBV27	TRBJ1-2	few	.	TGTGCCAGCAGTTTCGCAGGCGATGGCGGTGGCTACACCTTC	CASSFAGDGGGYTF
TRBV25-1	TRBJ1-1	.	TRBD1	TGTGCCAGCAGTGTAATACCTGGACAGGGGCCGGCTGAAGCTTTCTTT	CASSVIPGQGPAEAFF